This T cell receptor (beta chain) was sequenced in a study of regulatory and conventional T cells in RAG deficiency (dated by TCRdb to about 2017). Regarding the study in general: Autoimmunity is frequently associated with hypomorphic RAG mutations in combined immunodeficiency or atypical SCID. To compare the diversity and composition of the repertoires of Treg, conventional CD4+ and CD8+ T cells between RAG-deficient patients and healthy controls, the study applied high-throughput TCR beta sequencing. Results and caveats for the whole study, not just this receptor: Compared with control T-cell subpopulations, the RAG-deficient patients had markedly lower Shannon entropy and higher Simpson indices. Compared with controls, Omenn syndrome and CID/AS patients had 95 to 100-fold fewer unique TCR beta sequences in Treg cells, but only around 10-fold fewer in the other subsets. All patient T-cell subsets had shorter CDR3 lengths; Omenn syndrome patients showed >80% Treg-Tconv repertoire overlap at nucleotide and amino acid level. Rather than being bona fide Treg cells, the sorted CD25-high CD127-low cells in Omenn syndrome patients may represent peripherally activated cells. Some T-cell subset analyses were not performed for some subjects.

The method was the immunoSEQ multiplex PCR assay. Genomic DNA from the sorted T-cell subsets was used to amplify and sequence rearranged TCR beta chain products. In the authors' own workflow: Shannon entropy and Simpson indices were used to measure the diversity of productive TCR beta rearrangements in each repertoire. Clonal expansion was assessed by the summed frequency of the 100 most abundant productive TCR beta clonotypes among total reads. The TRB repertoires were scored with a self-reactivity index built on which amino acids appear at CDR3beta positions 6 and 7. Two-way ANOVA was used for repertoire analyses, while Student t or Mann-Whitney tests were used for flow cytometric analyses. TCRdb mirrors the immuneACCESS table, restricted to in-frame sequences. Some clones are absent from its copies; in checked studies, under half trace to an unresolved V gene, and the reason for the others is unknown. The V and J calls and the clone size are those of that table, but D and trimming were determined from the DNA. The sample has more than 7,000 clones on record, about 95% of them singletons. Of the sample, roughly 1.4% is held by the ten largest clones.

Before genomic DNA extraction, conventional CD4+ T cells were isolated from blood as CD25-low CD127-high cells. Eight patients with RAG deficiency were studied: one with SCID, two with Omenn syndrome and five with combined immunodeficiency or atypical SCID. Of note for this clone: Its target antigen remains unknown. Base qualities are not at hand, and no much larger clone is one base apart.

The cysteine opens and the phenylalanine closes a CDR3 of 15 amino acids. The entry retains the CDR3 DNA only, 45 bases that are in frame from base 1. For CDR1 and CDR2, the germline V gene (reference sequence) lists MNHEY and SMNVEV. V sheds 4 bases and J sheds 5 bases, leaving 14 bases between their ends. The source is a human donor with RAG deficiency presenting as severe combined immunodeficiency. The sequencing input was CD4+ effector T cells sorted from blood. The rearranged chain carries TRBV27 and TRBJ2-2; the D segment could be TRBD1, given 6 matching bases. The CDR3 reads CASSSGHGGTGELFF. The base sequence is TGTGCCAGCAGTTCGGGACACGGTGGGACCGGGGAGCTGTTTTTT.